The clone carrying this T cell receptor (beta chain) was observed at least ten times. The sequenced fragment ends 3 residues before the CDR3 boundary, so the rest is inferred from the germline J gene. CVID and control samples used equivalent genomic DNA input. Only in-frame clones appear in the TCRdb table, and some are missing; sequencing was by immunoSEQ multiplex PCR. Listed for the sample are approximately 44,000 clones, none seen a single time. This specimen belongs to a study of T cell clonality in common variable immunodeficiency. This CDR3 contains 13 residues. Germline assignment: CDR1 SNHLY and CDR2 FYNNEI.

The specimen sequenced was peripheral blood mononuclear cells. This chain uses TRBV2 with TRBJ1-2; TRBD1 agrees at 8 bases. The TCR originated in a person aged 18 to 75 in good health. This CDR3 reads CASRGETGVGYTF. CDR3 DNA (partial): TGTGCCAGCAGGGGGGAGACAGGGGTCGGC.